Listed below are T cell receptor beta chains from one sample, sequenced in a study of PD-L1 blockade in urothelial cancer. Assay: immunoSEQ multiplex PCR; the TCRdb copy retains only in-frame clones and omits some. Among 80,000 to 90,000 clones listed, 70% to 90% were seen once. The sample here was PBMCs, taken around atezolizumab (anti-PD-L1) treatment. These receptors came from a man in his 60s with urothelial cancer. Each CDR3 is given with its conserved first and last residue. D genes are given only for firm matches. Rows may omit the clone size; those that give it use once, few, many or a size class.

d_gene	abundance	v_gene	j_gene	CDR3nt	CDR3aa
NA	NA	TRBV5-1	TRBJ2-5	TGCGCCAGCAGCTTGGCCTCGGGGGTTAAGACCCAGTACTTC	CASSLASGVKTQYF
TRBD1	few	TRBV5-4	TRBJ1-1	TGTGCCAGCAGCAAAAGGACAGGGGAAGCTTTCTTT	CASSKRTGEAFF
NA	NA	TRBV30	TRBJ2-7	TGTGCCTGGAGTGTCCGAGACAGCCGACAGTACTTC	CAWSVRDSRQYF
NA	NA	TRBV19	TRBJ2-7	TGTGCCAGTAGTCCGGCCTACAGCTCCTACGAGCAGTACTTC	CASSPAYSSYEQYF
NA	NA	TRBV19	TRBJ1-5	TGTGCGACTAAGGCCCTTGGCGGGGGCGATGGTAGCAATCAGCCCCAGCATTTT	CATKALGGGDGSNQPQHF
TRBD2	NA	TRBV11-2	TRBJ2-7	TGTGCCAGCAGCTCTCCGACTAGCGGGAGCTTAGTGCAGTACTTC	CASSSPTSGSLVQYF
NA	NA	TRBV11-1	TRBJ2-7	TGTGCCAGCAGCTTTAGTAGCACTATCTATTACGAGCAGTACTTC	CASSFSSTIYYEQYF
TRBD2	NA	TRBV9	TRBJ2-7	TGTGCCAGCAGCGTGCGGGGGGGCGAGCAGTACTTC	CASSVRGGEQYF
NA	NA	TRBV11-3	TRBJ2-7	TGTGCCAGCAGCTTTTCGGGGTCCGAGCAGTACTTC	CASSFSGSEQYF
NA	NA	TRBV4-2	TRBJ2-7	TGTGCCAGCAGCCAAGATGGGAGCGACTTAAGCCTCTACGAGCAGTACTTC	CASSQDGSDLSLYEQYF
NA	NA	TRBV30	TRBJ1-2	TGTGCCTGGAGTGTACGAGGAGTTTACTATGGCTACACCTTC	CAWSVRGVYYGYTF
NA	NA	TRBV10-1	TRBJ2-7	TGCGCCAGCAGTCGTAGGGGGTCCTACGAGCAGTACTTC	CASSRRGSYEQYF
NA	NA	TRBV7-3	TRBJ1-1	TGTGCCAGCAGCTCTGGGCTGAACACTGAAGCTTTCTTT	CASSSGLNTEAFF
NA	NA	TRBV6-5	TRBJ1-1	TGTGCCAGCAGTCCGCTAGGTCTGGGGAACACTGAAGCTTTCTTT	CASSPLGLGNTEAFF
NA	few	TRBV14	TRBJ2-2	TGTGCCAGCAGCCATCCTGCAGGGAACAACGGGGAGCTGTTTTTT	CASSHPAGNNGELFF
NA	NA	TRBV18	TRBJ1-5	TGTGCCAGCTCACTCGCCGGGGTTGGCAATCAGCCCCAGCATTTT	CASSLAGVGNQPQHF
NA	NA	TRBV7-8	TRBJ2-2	TGTGCCAGCAGCCAGGTTCGCACCGGGGAGCTGTTTTTT	CASSQVRTGELFF
NA	few	TRBV6-6	TRBJ1-5	TGTGCCAGCAGTGACGGACAGTCAACTGATCAGCCCCAGCATTTT	CASSDGQSTDQPQHF
TRBD1	NA	TRBV2	TRBJ2-3	TGTGCCAGCAGGACAGGGGAGGATACGCAGTATTTT	CASRTGEDTQYF
NA	NA	TRBV4-1	TRBJ2-1	TGCGCCAGCAGCACGACAGGTAACAATGAGCAGTTCTTC	CASSTTGNNEQFF
NA	NA	TRBV6-5	TRBJ2-5	TGTGCCAGCAGCAACCAAGAGACCCAGTACTTC	CASSNQETQYF
TRBD2	NA	TRBV5-4	TRBJ2-7	TGTGCCAGCAGCTGGACTAGCGGGGGGTACTCCTACGAGCAGTACTTC	CASSWTSGGYSYEQYF
TRBD2	NA	TRBV28	TRBJ2-7	TGTGCCAGCAGGGGGGGAGCGGGAGGGTACGAGCAGTACTTC	CASRGGAGGYEQYF
NA	NA	TRBV2	TRBJ2-3	TGTGCCAGCGACCCCTATGGAGGGAGCACAGATACGCAGTATTTT	CASDPYGGSTDTQYF
TRBD2	NA	TRBV5-1	TRBJ2-3	TGCGCCAGCAGCGACCCGGGGGGGGGCGATACGCAGTATTTT	CASSDPGGGDTQYF
TRBD2	NA	TRBV28	TRBJ2-1	TGTGCCAGCAGTTTTATCGGTCATCGGGGAGGGTACTTTGAGCAGTTCTTC	CASSFIGHRGGYFEQFF
TRBD2	NA	TRBV7-3	TRBJ2-3	TGTGCCAGCAGCCCCGTAGCGGGTTTTGAGGATACGCAGTATTTT	CASSPVAGFEDTQYF
TRBD1	NA	TRBV2	TRBJ2-4	TGTGCCAGCAGCCAGGGACAGGGAAACATTCAGTACTTC	CASSQGQGNIQYF
NA	NA	TRBV19	TRBJ1-4	TGTGCCAGTAGTATGTCGAGTGCAAAACTGTTTTTT	CASSMSSAKLFF
NA	NA	TRBV25-1	TRBJ1-1	TGTGCCAGCAGCCCCGGGGAGGGGAGGTACACTGAAGCTTTCTTT	CASSPGEGRYTEAFF
TRBD1	NA	TRBV2	TRBJ1-5	TGTGCCAGCAGTGAACTGACAGGGCCTGGAAAAAGCAATCAGCCCCAGCATTTT	CASSELTGPGKSNQPQHF
NA	NA	TRBV6-4	TRBJ2-1	TGTGCCAGCAGTGATGGGCCCTCCTACAATGAGCAGTTCTTC	CASSDGPSYNEQFF
NA	NA	TRBV10-3	TRBJ2-1	TGTGCCATCCGGGACACCGCTTCCTACAATGAGCAGTTCTTC	CAIRDTASYNEQFF
NA	NA	TRBV5-1	TRBJ2-7	TGCGCCAGCAGCCTAGGGGGATCGAACGAGCAGTACTTC	CASSLGGSNEQYF
NA	once	TRBV19	TRBJ2-7	TGTGCCAGTAGCCGCGCGAAGAGGGCGAATGGGGTGGGGGAGCAGTACTTC	CASSRAKRANGVGEQYF
NA	NA	TRBV10-2	TRBJ2-7	TGCGCCAGCAGCCTACTAGACGCCAGCTCCTACGAGCAGTACTTC	CASSLLDASSYEQYF
NA	NA	TRBV2	TRBJ1-4	TGTGCCAGCAGCGTACAGGGCTTTAATGAAAAACTGTTTTTT	CASSVQGFNEKLFF